These 10 T cell receptor beta chains were all obtained from the same sample, sequenced in a study of blood T cell repertoires in COVID-19. The data were produced by immunoSEQ multiplex PCR, yet TCRdb's version contains in-frame clones alone and is incomplete. The table lists some 66,000 clones, around 90% of them singletons. Source material: peripheral blood. The receptor source for this set is a human donor in a cohort sampled during active COVID-19.

The J gene is TRBJ2-7, the V gene TRBV15; 10 bases align to TRBD1. Germline trimming cut 5 bases from V and 0 bases from J; bases unmatched to any gene: 4. This CDR3 contains 15 residues. The germline CDR1 and CDR2 sequences are LNHNV and YYDKDF (reference sequence). CDR3 coding DNA: TGTGCCACCAGCGAAAGGGACAGGGGCTCCTACGAGCAGTACTTC. Translating gives CATSERDRGSYEQYF. Full variable domain (remainder filled in from reference TRBV15 and TRBJ2-7): DAMVIQNPRYQVTQFGKPVTLSCSQTLNHNVMYWYQQKSSQAPKLLFHYYDKDFNNEADTPDNFQSRRPNTSFCFLDIRSPGLGDTAMYLCATSERDRGSYEQYFGPGTRLTVT.

This chain uses TRBV7-3 with TRBJ2-1, with 8 bases identical to TRBD2. This CDR3 has 14 residues. CDR1 and CDR2 (germline): SGHTA, FQGTGA. J was trimmed by 5 bases and V by 5 bases; bases with no gene match: 5. This CDR3 is CASSGSGANNEQFF. The DNA for the CDR3 is TGTGCCAGCAGCGGTAGCGGGGCAAACAATGAGCAGTTCTTC.

The chain couples TRBV4-3 to TRBJ1-3; D unresolved. Trimming shortened V by 1 base and J by 1 base, and 11 bases separated the two germline ends. This CDR3 has 16 residues. The V gene's germline CDR1 is LGHNA and CDR2 YSLEER. In DNA, the CDR3 is TGCGCCAGCAGCCAAGTAGCAGTCGAGTCTGGAAACACCATATATTTT. Protein product: CASSQVAVESGNTIYF.

V is TRBV6-6 and J is TRBJ2-3; D not resolved. Germline V gene sequence: CDR1 MNHNY, CDR2 SVGAGI (reference sequence). This CDR3 contains 12 residues. V was clipped by 7 bases and J by 7 bases, with 12 bases between them. CDR3 DNA: TGTGCCAGCACCAACGGTGCAAATACGCAGTATTTT. Protein sequence: CASTNGANTQYF.

V usage is TRBV2 and J usage is TRBJ1-4; 8 bases are shared with TRBD1. The CDR3 runs 16 residues. The V gene's germline CDR1 is SNHLY and CDR2 FYNNEI. V dropped 4 bases and J dropped 8; count of bases not matched to a gene: 12. CDR3 loop: CASSGGLGTGSEKLFF. CDR3 sequence (DNA): TGTGCCAGCAGTGGAGGGCTCGGGACAGGATCCGAAAAACTGTTTTTT.

V and J are TRBV4-3 and TRBJ2-2, with 15 bases lining up with TRBD2. Germline V gives CDR1 LGHNA, CDR2 YSLEER. Germline trimming cut 0 bases from V and 6 bases from J; bases unmatched to any gene: 11. The length of the CDR3 is 20 residues. CDR3 nucleotide sequence: TGCGCCAGCAGCCAAGACCGGACTAGCGGGGGGGCCATAGTGGCCGGGGAGCTGTTTTTT. This codes for CASSQDRTSGGAIVAGELFF.

V gene TRBV7-9 combines with J gene TRBJ1-2; D is unclear. This CDR3 comprises 13 residues. Trimming pared 1 base from V and 5 bases from J, leaving 8 bases between. Germline V gene sequence: CDR1 SEHNR, CDR2 FQNEAQ (reference sequence). CDR3 sequence reads: CASSLVEDYGYTF. In DNA, the CDR3 is TGTGCCAGCAGCTTAGTAGAGGATTATGGCTACACCTTC.

This chain links TRBV10-2 with TRBJ1-1; D is unclear. The length of the CDR3 is 13 residues. Between the trimmed V and J ends, which lost 5 bases and 0 bases, there was a span of 7 bases. The germline gives CDR1 WSHSY, CDR2 SAAADI. The CDR3 loop is CASSQNMNTEAFF. In nucleotides, the CDR3 is TGCGCCAGCAGTCAGAACATGAACACTGAAGCTTTCTTT.

The genes are TRBV5-6 and TRBJ2-1; TRBD2 agrees at 8 bases. V trimming: 0 bases; J trimming: 4 bases; junction bases outside the gene matches: 3. This CDR3 has 15 amino acids. Germline-derived CDR1 and CDR2 are SGHDT and YYEEEE. CDR3 residues: CASSLGGGLYNEQFF. The CDR3 DNA sequence: TGTGCCAGCAGCTTGGGCGGGGGGCTGTACAATGAGCAGTTCTTC.

In DNA form, the CDR3 reads TGTGCCAGCAGCCAAGTAGACGGGGGGGGCGGAGATACGCAGTATTTT. Residues: CASSQVDGGGGDTQYF. The chain links TRBV3-1 (or the pseudogene TRBV3-2) to TRBJ2-3, with 8 nucleotides matching TRBD2. The CDR3 contains 16 residues. Unmatched junction bases numbered 8, after V lost 1 base and J lost 5 bases. Germline-derived CDR1 and CDR2 are LGHDT and YNNKEL (reference sequence).